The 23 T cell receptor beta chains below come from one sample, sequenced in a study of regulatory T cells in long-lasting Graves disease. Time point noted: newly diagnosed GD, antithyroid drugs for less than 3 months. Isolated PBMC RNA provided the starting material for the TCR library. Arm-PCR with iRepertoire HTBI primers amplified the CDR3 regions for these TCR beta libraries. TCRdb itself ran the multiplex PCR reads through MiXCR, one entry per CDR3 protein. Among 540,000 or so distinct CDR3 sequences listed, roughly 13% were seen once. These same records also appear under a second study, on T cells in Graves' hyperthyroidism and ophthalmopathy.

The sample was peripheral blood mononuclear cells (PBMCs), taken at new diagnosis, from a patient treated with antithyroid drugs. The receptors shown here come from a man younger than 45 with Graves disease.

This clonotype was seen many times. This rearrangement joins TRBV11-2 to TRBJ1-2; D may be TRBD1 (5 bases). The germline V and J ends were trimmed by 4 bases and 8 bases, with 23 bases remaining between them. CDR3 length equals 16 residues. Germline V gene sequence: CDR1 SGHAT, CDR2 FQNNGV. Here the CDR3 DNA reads TGTGCCAGCAGCTCATTCCCAACAGGTTTCGGTCGGGGCTACACCTTC. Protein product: CASSSFPTGFGRGYTF.

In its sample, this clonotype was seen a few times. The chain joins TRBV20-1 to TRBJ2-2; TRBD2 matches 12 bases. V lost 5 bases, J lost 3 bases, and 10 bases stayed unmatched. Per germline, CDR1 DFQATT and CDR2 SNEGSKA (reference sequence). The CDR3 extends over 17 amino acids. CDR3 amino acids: CSAPLTSGRSYTGELFF. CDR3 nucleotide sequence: TGCAGTGCTCCTCTAACTAGCGGGAGGTCTTACACCGGGGAGCTGTTTTTT.

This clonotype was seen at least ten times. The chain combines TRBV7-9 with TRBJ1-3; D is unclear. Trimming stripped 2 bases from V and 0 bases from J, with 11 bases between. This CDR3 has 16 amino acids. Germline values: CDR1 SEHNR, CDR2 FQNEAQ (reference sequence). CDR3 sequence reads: CASSLTRHSSGNTIYF. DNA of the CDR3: TGTGCCAGCAGCTTAACTAGGCACTCCTCTGGAAACACCATATATTTT.

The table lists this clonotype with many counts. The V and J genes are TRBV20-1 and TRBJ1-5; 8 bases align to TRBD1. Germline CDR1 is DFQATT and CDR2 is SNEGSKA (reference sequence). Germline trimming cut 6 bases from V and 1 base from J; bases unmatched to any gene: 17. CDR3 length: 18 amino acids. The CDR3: CSAWVGRGPLRSNQPQHF. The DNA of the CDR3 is TGCAGTGCCTGGGTAGGCAGGGGGCCGCTCCGAAGCAATCAGCCCCAGCATTTT.

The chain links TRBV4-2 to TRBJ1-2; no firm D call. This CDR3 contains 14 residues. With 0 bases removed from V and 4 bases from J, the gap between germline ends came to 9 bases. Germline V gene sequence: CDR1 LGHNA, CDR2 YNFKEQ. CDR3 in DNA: TGTGCCAGCAGCCAAGATCCGGACTCCTATGGCTACACCTTC. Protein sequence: CASSQDPDSYGYTF.

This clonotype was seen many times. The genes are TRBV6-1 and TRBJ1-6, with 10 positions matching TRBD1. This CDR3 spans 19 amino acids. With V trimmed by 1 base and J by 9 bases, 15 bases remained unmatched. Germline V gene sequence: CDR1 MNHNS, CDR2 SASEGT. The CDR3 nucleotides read TGTGCCAGCAGTGAAGTTATGTTCGCTCGGACAGGGGGTGGTTCACCCCTCCACTTT. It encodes CASSEVMFARTGGGSPLHF.

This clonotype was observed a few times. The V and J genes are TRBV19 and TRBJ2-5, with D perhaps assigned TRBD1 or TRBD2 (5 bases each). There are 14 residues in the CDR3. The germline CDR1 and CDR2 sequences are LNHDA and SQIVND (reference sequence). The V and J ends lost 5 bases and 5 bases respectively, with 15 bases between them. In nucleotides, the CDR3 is TGTGCCAGTAGTGACACAGGAAAGCGGGAGACCCAGTACTTC. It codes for CASSDTGKRETQYF.

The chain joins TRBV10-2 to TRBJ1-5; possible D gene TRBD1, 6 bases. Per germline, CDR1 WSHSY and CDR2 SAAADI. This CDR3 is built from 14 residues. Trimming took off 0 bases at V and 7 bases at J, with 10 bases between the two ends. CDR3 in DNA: TGCGCCAGCAGTGAGTCTAGGGGGGGGCAGCCCCAGCATTTT. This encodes CASSESRGGQPQHF.

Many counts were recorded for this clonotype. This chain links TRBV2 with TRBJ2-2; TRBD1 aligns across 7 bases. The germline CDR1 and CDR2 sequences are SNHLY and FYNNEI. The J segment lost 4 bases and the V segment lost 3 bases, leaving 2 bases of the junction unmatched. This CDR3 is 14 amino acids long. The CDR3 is CASSDGTATGELFF. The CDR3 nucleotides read TGTGCCAGCAGTGATGGGACAGCCACCGGGGAGCTGTTTTTT.

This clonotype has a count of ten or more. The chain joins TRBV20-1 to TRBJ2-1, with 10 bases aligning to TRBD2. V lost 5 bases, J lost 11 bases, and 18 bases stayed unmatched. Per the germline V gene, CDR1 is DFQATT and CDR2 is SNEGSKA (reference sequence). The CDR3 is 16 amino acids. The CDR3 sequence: CSAPLWTSGPTGQQFF. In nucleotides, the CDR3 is TGCAGTGCTCCCCTTTGGACTAGCGGTCCCACTGGTCAGCAGTTCTTC.

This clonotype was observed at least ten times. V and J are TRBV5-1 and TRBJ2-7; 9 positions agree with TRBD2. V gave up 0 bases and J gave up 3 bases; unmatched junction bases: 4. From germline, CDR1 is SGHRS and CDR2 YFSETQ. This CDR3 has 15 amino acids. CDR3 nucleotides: TGCGCCAGCAGCTTGGTAGCGGGAGATATCTACGAGCAGTACTTC. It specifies CASSLVAGDIYEQYF.

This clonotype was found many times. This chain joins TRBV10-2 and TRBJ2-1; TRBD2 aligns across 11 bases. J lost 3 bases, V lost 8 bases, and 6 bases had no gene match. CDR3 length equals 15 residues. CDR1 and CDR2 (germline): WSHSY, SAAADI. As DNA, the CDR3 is TGCGCCAGCGGACTGACTAGCGGGGTCTACAATGAGCAGTTCTTC. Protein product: CASGLTSGVYNEQFF.

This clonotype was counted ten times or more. The CDR3 spells CASSLWGGGENEQFF. The CDR3, as DNA: TGTGCCAGCAGCTTATGGGGGGGAGGGGAGAATGAGCAGTTCTTC. The V gene is TRBV7-3, the J gene TRBJ2-1; TRBD2 matches at 7 bases. CDR3 size: 15 residues. Germline CDR1 reads SGHTA; CDR2 reads FQGTGA. The V and J ends lost 2 bases and 7 bases, in that order; junction bases with no gene match: 8.

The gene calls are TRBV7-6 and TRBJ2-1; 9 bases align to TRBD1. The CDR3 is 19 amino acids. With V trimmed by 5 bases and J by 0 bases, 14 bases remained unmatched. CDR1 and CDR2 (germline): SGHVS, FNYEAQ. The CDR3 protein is CASSNRDRVPQRSYNEQFF. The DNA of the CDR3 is TGTGCCAGCAGCAATAGGGACAGGGTACCCCAACGCTCCTACAATGAGCAGTTCTTC. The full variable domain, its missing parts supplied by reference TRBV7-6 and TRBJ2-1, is GAGVSQSPRYKVTKRGQDVALRCDPISGHVSLYWYRQALGQGPEFLTYFNYEAQQDKSGLPNDRFSAERPEGSISTLTIQRTEQRDSAMYRCASSNRDRVPQRSYNEQFFGPGTRLTVL.

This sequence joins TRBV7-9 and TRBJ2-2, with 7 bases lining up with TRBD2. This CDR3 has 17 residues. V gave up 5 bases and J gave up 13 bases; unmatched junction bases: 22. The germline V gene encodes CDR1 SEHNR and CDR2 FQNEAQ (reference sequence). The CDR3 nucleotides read TGTGCCAGCAGCCCTCCCTTGCGGGAGAGGAACACCGGGATGCTGTTTTTT. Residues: CASSPPLRERNTGMLFF. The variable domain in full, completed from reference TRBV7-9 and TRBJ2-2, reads DTGVSQNPRHKITKRGQNVTFRCDPISEHNRLYWYRQTLGQGPEFLTYFQNEAQLEKSRLLSDRFSAERPKGSFSTLEIQRTEQGDSAMYLCASSPPLRERNTGMLFFGEGSRLTVL.

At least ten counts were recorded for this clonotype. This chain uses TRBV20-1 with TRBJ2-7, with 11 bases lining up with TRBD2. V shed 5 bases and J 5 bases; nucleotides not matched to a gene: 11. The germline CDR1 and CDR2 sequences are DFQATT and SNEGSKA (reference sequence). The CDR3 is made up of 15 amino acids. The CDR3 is CSALTSGKNWNEQYF. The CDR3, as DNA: TGCAGTGCTTTGACTAGCGGGAAAAACTGGAACGAGCAGTACTTC.

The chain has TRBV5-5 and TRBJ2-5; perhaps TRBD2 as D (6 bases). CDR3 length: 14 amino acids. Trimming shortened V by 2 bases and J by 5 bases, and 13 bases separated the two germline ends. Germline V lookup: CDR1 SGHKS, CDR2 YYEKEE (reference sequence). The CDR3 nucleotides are TGTGCCAGCAGCTTTCTGACTAGGCGGGAGACCCAGTACTTC. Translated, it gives CASSFLTRRETQYF.

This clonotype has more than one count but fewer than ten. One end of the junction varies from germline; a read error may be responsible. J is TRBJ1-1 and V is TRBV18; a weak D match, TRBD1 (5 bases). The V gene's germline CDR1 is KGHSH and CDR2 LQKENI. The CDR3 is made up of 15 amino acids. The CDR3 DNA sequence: TGTGCCAGCTCACCACCTGACAGATTGAACACTGAAGCTTCCTTT. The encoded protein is CASSPPDRLNTEASF.

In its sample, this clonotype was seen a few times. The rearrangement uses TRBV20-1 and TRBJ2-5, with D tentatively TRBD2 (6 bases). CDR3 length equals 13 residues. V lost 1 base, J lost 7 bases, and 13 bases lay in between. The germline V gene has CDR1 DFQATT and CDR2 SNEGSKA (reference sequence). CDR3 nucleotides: TGCAGTGCTAGAGGGGCTCCCGGGGGGACCCAGTACTTC. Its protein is CSARGAPGGTQYF.

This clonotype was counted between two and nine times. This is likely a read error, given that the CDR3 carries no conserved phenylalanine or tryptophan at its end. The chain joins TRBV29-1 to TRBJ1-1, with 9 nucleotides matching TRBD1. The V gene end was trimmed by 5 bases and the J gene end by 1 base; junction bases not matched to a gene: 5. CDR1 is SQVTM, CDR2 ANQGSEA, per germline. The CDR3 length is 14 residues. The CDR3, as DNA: TGCAGCGTTTCGGGACAGGGTTGGAACACTGAAGCTTTCCTT. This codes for CSVSGQGWNTEAFL.

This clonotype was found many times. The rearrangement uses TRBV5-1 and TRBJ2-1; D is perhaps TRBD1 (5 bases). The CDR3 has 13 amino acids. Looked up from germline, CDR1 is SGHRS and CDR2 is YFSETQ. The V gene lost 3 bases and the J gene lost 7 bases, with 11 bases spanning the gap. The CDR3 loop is CASSSDTANEQFF. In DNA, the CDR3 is TGCGCCAGCAGCTCGGACACCGCGAATGAGCAGTTCTTC.

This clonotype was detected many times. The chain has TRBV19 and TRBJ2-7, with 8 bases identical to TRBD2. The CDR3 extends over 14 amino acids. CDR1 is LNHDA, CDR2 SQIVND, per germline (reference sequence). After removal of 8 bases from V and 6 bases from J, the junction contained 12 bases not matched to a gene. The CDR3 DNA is TGTGCCAGTGCCCTCGGCCTAGCGGGCGGCGAGCAGTACTTC. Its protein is CASALGLAGGEQYF. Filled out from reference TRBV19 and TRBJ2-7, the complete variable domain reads DGGITQSPKYLFRKEGQNVTLSCEQNLNHDAMYWYRQDPGQGLRLIYYSQIVNDFQKGDIAEGYSVSREKKESFPLTVTSAQKNPTAFYLCASALGLAGGEQYFGPGTRLTVT.

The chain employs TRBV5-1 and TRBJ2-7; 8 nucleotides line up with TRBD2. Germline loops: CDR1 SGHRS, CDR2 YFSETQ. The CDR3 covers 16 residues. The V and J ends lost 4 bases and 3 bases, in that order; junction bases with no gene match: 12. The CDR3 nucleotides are TGCGCCAGCAGCCCCGGGGGGGGGGGCCTCCTCTACGAGCAGTACTTC. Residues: CASSPGGGGLLYEQYF.